Below are 8 T cell receptor beta chains sequenced from a single sample in a study of Graves' ophthalmopathy and Graves' hyperthyroidism listed by TCRdb under 2018. The reads were generated on an Illumina HiSeq 2000. For repertoire sequencing, TCR beta CDR3 regions were amplified from RNA transcripts. HTBI primers and the Qiagen OneStep RT-PCR kit were used in a first-round RT-PCR, which was followed by a second-round multiplex PCR, size selection and purification. In TCRdb, the public reads were trimmed at Q25 with fastp and aligned with MiXCR, with productive beta chains retained. Each entry merges the rows of one CDR3 protein and shows their most common DNA and genes. The sample profile shows more than 550,000 distinct CDR3 sequences; just over 40% of them were found once. The ten top clones hold under 3.5% of the sample. Sequencing was done on a sample of peripheral blood. These receptors all stem from an adult man with Graves' ophthalmopathy.

Many counts were recorded for this clonotype. This chain joins TRBV6-6 and TRBJ1-5, with D possibly being TRBD1 (5 bases). Germline CDR1 MNHNY, CDR2 SVGAGI (reference sequence). This CDR3 region has 16 residues. Trimming pared 5 bases from V and 6 bases from J, leaving 20 bases between. CDR3 in DNA: TGTGCCAGCAGTCCTTCTGGGGGAGGTCACGGTCAGCCCCAGCATTTT. Protein: CASSPSGGGHGQPQHF.

This clonotype has a count of ten or more. This sequence joins TRBV10-3 and TRBJ1-2; D perhaps matches TRBD1 (5 bases). Germline CDR1 is ENHRY and CDR2 is SYGVKD. V was cut by 10 bases and J by 1 base, with 16 bases left in between. The CDR3 is made up of 14 amino acids. CDR3 coding DNA: TGTGCCACCAGAGACAGATCCTTTAACTATGGCTACACCTTC. Protein sequence: CATRDRSFNYGYTF.

This chain connects TRBV6-6 to TRBJ1-2; 7 nucleotides align to TRBD1. Germline lookup yields CDR1 MNHNY and CDR2 SVGAGI (reference sequence). Losses at the gene ends were 0 bases for V and 3 bases for J; bases not matched to a gene: 4. This CDR3 spans 15 amino acids. The CDR3 sequence is CASSYSGQVDYGYTF. CDR3 bases: TGTGCCAGCAGTTACTCCGGACAGGTAGACTATGGCTACACCTTC.

The V gene is TRBV6-5, the J gene TRBJ2-7, with D tentatively TRBD1 (6 bases). V lost 2 bases and J lost 5, with 13 bases in between. Germline V gives CDR1 MNHEY, CDR2 SVGAGI. This CDR3 is 14 amino acids long. The CDR3 reads CASSYVQGNHEQYF. As DNA, the CDR3 is TGTGCCAGCAGTTACGTTCAGGGGAACCACGAGCAGTACTTC.

The chain has TRBV7-2 and TRBJ2-6; D ambiguous. The CDR3 runs to 18 residues. Per the germline V gene, CDR1 is SGHTA and CDR2 is FQGNSA. The V gene lost 6 bases and the J gene lost 1 base, with 19 bases spanning the gap. The CDR3 nucleotides are TGTGCCAGCAGTCGCAATATACTCAGAGGTTCTGGGGCCAACGTCCTGACTTTC. Translating gives CASSRNILRGSGANVLTF. The entire variable domain, with the rest obtained from reference TRBV7-2 and TRBJ2-6, is as follows: GAGVSQSPSNKVTEKGKDVELRCDPISGHTALYWYRQSLGQGLEFLIYFQGNSAPDKSGLPSDRFSAERTGGSVSTLTIQRTQQEDSAVYLCASSRNILRGSGANVLTFGAGSRLTVL.

The chain employs TRBV29-1 and TRBJ2-5, with 9 bases lining up with TRBD2. The V and J ends lost 6 bases and 4 bases, in that order; junction bases with no gene match: 9. The germline V gene encodes CDR1 SQVTM and CDR2 ANQGSEA. There are 14 residues in the CDR3. CDR3 protein: CSVLTSGVSETQYF. CDR3 DNA sequence: TGCAGCGTACTGACTAGCGGTGTATCAGAGACCCAGTACTTC.

This clonotype was counted between two and nine times. The chain employs TRBV7-2 and TRBJ1-5; no clear D. This CDR3 has 15 amino acids. Between the trimmed V and J ends, which lost 5 bases and 7 bases, there was a span of 18 bases. Germline lookup yields CDR1 SGHTA and CDR2 FQGNSA. CDR3 loop: CASSQDADAGQPQHF. The DNA for the CDR3 is TGTGCCAGCAGCCAAGATGCAGACGCAGGCCAGCCCCAGCATTTT. Full variable domain (outside the CDR3, taken from reference TRBV7-2 and TRBJ1-5): GAGVSQSPSNKVTEKGKDVELRCDPISGHTALYWYRQSLGQGLEFLIYFQGNSAPDKSGLPSDRFSAERTGGSVSTLTIQRTQQEDSAVYLCASSQDADAGQPQHFGDGTRLSIL.

There are many counts of this clonotype. V usage is TRBV5-1 and J usage is TRBJ2-5, with D perhaps being TRBD1 or TRBD2 (5 bases each). The germline V gene encodes CDR1 SGHRS and CDR2 YFSETQ. The CDR3 has 15 residues. Trimming pared 3 bases from V and 5 bases from J, leaving 17 bases between. CDR3 sequence reads: CASSSPDSGAETQYF. CDR3 nucleotides: TGCGCCAGCAGCTCGCCAGACAGCGGCGCGGAGACCCAGTACTTC.